The 30 T cell receptor beta chains presented below share a single source sample, sequenced in a study of identical twins. Using its own MiXCR run on the 5' RACE reads, TCRdb lists one record per CDR3 protein. The sample has about 690,000 distinct CDR3 sequences, around 6.1% seen once. The sample was naive T cells sorted from blood. These receptors all come from a man younger than 35 in good health.

This clonotype was counted a few times. J is TRBJ2-1 and V is TRBV7-3; the match to TRBD2 covers 10 bases. V dropped 0 bases and J dropped 6; count of bases not matched to a gene: 11. The CDR3 length is 18 residues. The germline V gene encodes CDR1 SGHTA and CDR2 FQGTGA. The CDR3 loop reads CASSLTRGSGRARNEQFF. The CDR3 region has the DNA TGTGCCAGCAGCTTAACGAGGGGGAGCGGGAGGGCCCGCAATGAGCAGTTCTTC.

This clonotype was seen many times. The chain combines TRBV5-1 with TRBJ2-3; 9 bases line up with TRBD2. The CDR3 is made up of 16 amino acids. CDR1 is SGHRS, CDR2 YFSETQ, per germline. V shed 4 bases and J 3 bases; nucleotides not matched to a gene: 9. The CDR3 DNA sequence: TGCGCCAGCAGCCCTTTCCCTAGCGGGGTAACAGATACGCAGTATTTT. Residues: CASSPFPSGVTDTQYF.

This clonotype was counted ten times or more. The chain joins TRBV4-3 to TRBJ1-3; TRBD1 is a possible D gene (5 bases). Trimming removed 3 bases from V and 3 bases from J, with 6 bases in between. Germline-derived CDR1 and CDR2 are LGHNA and YSLEER. The CDR3 covers 13 residues. The CDR3 here is CASSQGLGNTIYF. CDR3 in DNA: TGCGCCAGCAGCCAGGGACTTGGAAACACCATATATTTT.

The chain joins TRBV13 to TRBJ1-1, with unresolved D. Trimming left V 5 bases short and J 1 base short, with 17 bases between. This CDR3 spans 16 amino acids. CDR1 is PRHDT and CDR2 is FYEKMQ in the germline V gene (reference sequence). The CDR3 region is CASSPSFGKANTEAFF. The CDR3 DNA follows: TGTGCCAGCAGCCCGAGCTTCGGGAAAGCGAACACTGAAGCTTTCTTT.

J is TRBJ2-5 and V is TRBV6-1, with 7 nucleotides matching TRBD2. V trimming: 10 bases; J trimming: 5 bases; junction bases outside the gene matches: 10. Germline CDR1 MNHNS, CDR2 SASEGT. The CDR3 spans 13 residues. Here the CDR3 reads CATRASGAETQYF. The CDR3 coding sequence is TGTGCCACCCGGGCTAGCGGTGCCGAGACCCAGTACTTC.

This clonotype was recorded a few times. This rearrangement joins TRBV7-2 to TRBJ2-5; 8 bases align to TRBD2. V shed 1 base, J shed 4 bases, and the junction held 11 bases outside the gene matches. This CDR3 is built from 17 residues. Germline V lookup: CDR1 SGHTA, CDR2 FQGNSA. The DNA of the CDR3 is TGTGCCAGCAGCTTAGGTTCCCCCAGCGGGAGATTAGAGACCCAGTACTTC. It yields the protein CASSLGSPSGRLETQYF.

The chain combines TRBV11-2 with TRBJ2-1; TRBD2 might be the D (7 bases). The V gene lost 1 base and the J gene lost 7 bases, with 23 bases spanning the gap. The CDR3 runs to 18 residues. The germline gives CDR1 SGHAT, CDR2 FQNNGV. The CDR3 nucleotides are TGTGCCAGCAGCTTAGTTATTTCCGGCGGGGGCTGGTGGAATGAGCAGTTCTTC. This codes for CASSLVISGGGWWNEQFF.

The sample holds a few counts of this clonotype. The CDR3 protein is CSATSADGAIDYEQYV. The CDR3 region has the DNA TGCAGTGCTACCTCGGCGGATGGGGCAATAGACTACGAGCAGTACGTC. The chain is built from TRBV20-1 and TRBJ2-7, with D possibly TRBD1 on 5 matching bases. From germline, CDR1 is DFQATT and CDR2 SNEGSKA (reference sequence). This CDR3 is 16 amino acids long. The ends were cut back, 4 bases at V and 3 bases at J, with 22 bases in the middle.

The chain couples TRBV18 to TRBJ2-6; the D gene could be TRBD1 or TRBD2 (5 bases each). This CDR3 has 18 amino acids. Germline V gene sequence: CDR1 KGHSH, CDR2 LQKENI. The V gene lost 3 bases and the J gene lost 1 base, with 16 bases spanning the gap. The CDR3 reads CASSPQPLGPSGANVLTF. The CDR3 DNA follows: TGTGCCAGCTCACCCCAACCCTTGGGACCTTCTGGGGCCAACGTCCTGACTTTC. Filled out from reference TRBV18 and TRBJ2-6, the complete variable domain reads NAGVMQNPRHLVRRRGQEARLRCSPMKGHSHVYWYRQLPEEGLKFMVYLQKENIIDESGMPKERFSAEFPKEGPSILRIQQVVRGDSAAYFCASSPQPLGPSGANVLTFGAGSRLTVL.

This clonotype was picked up many times. The rearrangement joins TRBV7-2 to TRBJ1-6, with TRBD1 matching 10 bases. Germline V gene lookup returns CDR1 SGHTA and CDR2 FQGNSA. V lost 1 base, J lost 6 bases, and 6 bases stayed unmatched. The length of the CDR3 is 17 residues. CDR3 DNA: TGTGCCAGCAGCTTAGGAAGACAGGGGGCTGGTAATTCACCCCTCCACTTT. This sequence encodes CASSLGRQGAGNSPLHF.

This clonotype was detected only a few times. The V and J genes are TRBV30 and TRBJ2-1; 7 bases are a match to TRBD2. The germline gives CDR1 GTSNPN, CDR2 SVGIG (reference sequence). With V trimmed by 4 bases and J by 4 bases, 10 bases remained unmatched. CDR3 length: 15 residues. This CDR3 reads CAWTASGPGYNEQFF. The CDR3 nucleotides read TGTGCCTGGACTGCTAGCGGCCCGGGGTACAATGAGCAGTTCTTC.

In its sample, this clonotype was seen a few times. This sequence joins TRBV11-1 and TRBJ2-2; D gene unclear. CDR3 length: 18 residues. Between the trimmed V and J ends, which lost 5 bases and 0 bases, there was a span of 19 bases. Germline CDR1 reads SGHAT; CDR2 reads FQDESV (reference sequence). The CDR3 DNA reads as TGTGCCAGCAGCAACCCTGAAATGGTTATTACGAACACCGGGGAGCTGTTTTTT. As protein: CASSNPEMVITNTGELFF. The whole variable domain, filled in from reference TRBV11-1 and TRBJ2-2, reads EAEVAQSPRYKITEKSQAVAFWCDPISGHATLYWYRQILGQGPELLVQFQDESVVDDSQLPKDRFSAERLKGVDSTLKIQPAELGDSAMYLCASSNPEMVITNTGELFFGEGSRLTVL.

Only a few counts were recorded for this clonotype. The rearrangement joins TRBV6-2 or TRBV6-3 to TRBJ1-5; tentative D call: TRBD1 (6 bases). V dropped 0 bases and J dropped 9 bases, with 18 bases sitting between them. Germline V gives CDR1 MNHEY, CDR2 SVGEGT. The CDR3 is made up of 16 amino acids. Written as DNA, the CDR3 is TGTGCCAGCAGTTACTCGAGACAGGCAGCGAGGTTGCCCCAGCATTTT. Its protein is CASSYSRQAARLPQHF.

This chain joins TRBV20-1 and TRBJ2-7; no clear D gene. The CDR3 consists of 11 residues. CDR1 DFQATT and CDR2 SNEGSKA come from the germline V gene (reference sequence). The germline V and J ends were trimmed by 6 bases and 6 bases, with 12 bases remaining between them. The CDR3 protein is CSAPYGPEQYV. Written as DNA, the CDR3 is TGCAGTGCGCCCTACGGCCCCGAGCAGTACGTC.

This clonotype was seen ten or more times. The V and J genes are TRBV3-1 and TRBJ2-4; possible D gene TRBD1, 6 bases. Germline-derived CDR1 and CDR2 are LGHDT and YNNKEL (reference sequence). This CDR3 spans 13 amino acids. Trimming removed 0 bases from V and 7 bases from J, with 7 bases in between. As DNA, the CDR3 is TGTGCCAGCAGCCAAGATCAGGGGAACATTCAGTACTTC. It is translated as CASSQDQGNIQYF.

This clonotype was recorded only once. The genes are TRBV3-1 and TRBJ2-2, with 7 bases lining up with TRBD2. CDR1 is LGHDT and CDR2 is YNNKEL in the germline V gene (reference sequence). The J segment lost 0 bases and the V segment lost 4 bases, leaving 5 bases of the junction unmatched. CDR3 length equals 16 residues. This chain's CDR3 is CASSRVAGPNTGELFF. The DNA for the CDR3 is TGTGCCAGCAGCCGGGTAGCGGGCCCGAACACCGGGGAGCTGTTTTTT.

This sequence joins TRBV3-1 and TRBJ2-4, with no clear D. Trimming pared 2 bases from V and 8 bases from J, leaving 13 bases between. This CDR3 region has 14 residues. Germline CDR1 reads LGHDT; CDR2 reads YNNKEL (reference sequence). DNA of the CDR3: TGTGCCAGCAGCCAAACCGGTGCTTTCGACATTCAGTACTTC. Its translation is CASSQTGAFDIQYF.

This clonotype was seen many times. The chain has TRBV10-3 and TRBJ2-1, with unresolved D. Germline CDR1 ENHRY, CDR2 SYGVKD. The CDR3 spans 12 residues. V was cut by 0 bases and J by 6 bases, with 3 bases left in between. CDR3 in amino acids: CAISESANEQFF. The CDR3 coding sequence is TGTGCCATCAGTGAGTCAGCCAATGAGCAGTTCTTC.

This clonotype was found many times. The rearrangement uses TRBV5-1 and TRBJ1-6; 9 bases are a match to TRBD1. The CDR3 loop spans 15 amino acids. The germline V gene encodes CDR1 SGHRS and CDR2 YFSETQ. The trim removed 3 bases at V and 8 bases at J, leaving 6 bases unmatched. CDR3 sequence (DNA): TGCGCCAGCAGCTACAGACAGGGGGGAGATTCACCCCTCCACTTT. It yields the protein CASSYRQGGDSPLHF. The variable domain in full, with the rest retrieved from reference TRBV5-1 and TRBJ1-6, is KAGVTQTPRYLIKTRGQQVTLSCSPISGHRSVSWYQQTPGQGLQFLFEYFSETQRNKGNFPGRFSGRQFSNSRSEMNVSTLELGDSALYLCASSYRQGGDSPLHFGNGTRLTVT.

The rearrangement links TRBV20-1 to TRBJ2-2, with D possibly matching TRBD2 (6 bases). Germline CDR1 and CDR2: DFQATT and SNEGSKA (reference sequence). The V gene lost 5 bases and the J gene lost 3 bases, with 13 bases spanning the gap. This CDR3 spans 14 amino acids. The CDR3 nucleotides are TGCAGTGCTCGTCGGAGGGCCGACACCGGGGAGCTGTTTTTT. This translates into CSARRRADTGELFF.

This clonotype has ten or more counts. CDR3 loop: CASSSLPGQGGQPQHF. CDR3 DNA sequence: TGTGCCAGCAGTTCCTTACCGGGACAGGGTGGTCAGCCCCAGCATTTT. The rearrangement joins TRBV27 to TRBJ1-5; TRBD1 matches at 9 bases. With V trimmed by 4 bases and J by 6 bases, 10 bases remained unmatched. The CDR3 is 16 amino acids. From germline, CDR1 is MNHEY and CDR2 SMNVEV (reference sequence).

The sample holds many counts of this clonotype. This sequence joins TRBV5-6 and TRBJ2-3; TRBD2 aligns across 8 bases. The CDR3 spans 15 residues. Germline values: CDR1 SGHDT, CDR2 YYEEEE. The trim removed 3 bases at V and 6 bases at J, leaving 9 bases unmatched. The CDR3 DNA follows: TGTGCCAGCAGCTGGGAAGCGGGAGAGTGGGATACGCAGTATTTT. Residues: CASSWEAGEWDTQYF.

This clonotype was counted at least ten times. The chain uses TRBV20-1 and TRBJ2-1, with D tentatively TRBD2 (6 bases). The CDR3 runs to 16 residues. V was clipped by 3 bases and J by 0 bases, with 15 bases between them. Per the germline V gene, CDR1 is DFQATT and CDR2 is SNEGSKA (reference sequence). The CDR3 coding sequence is TGCAGTGCTAGTCAATTAGCGGTGAGCTCCTACAATGAGCAGTTCTTC. Translation: CSASQLAVSSYNEQFF.

A few counts support this clonotype. The chain recombines TRBV4-3 with TRBJ2-3, with D possibly TRBD2 on 6 matching bases. Deletions cut 0 bases from V and 6 bases from J, with 13 bases between. Germline values: CDR1 LGHNA, CDR2 YSLEER. This CDR3 has 15 residues. The CDR3 is CASSQESREGDTQYF. The DNA of the CDR3 is TGCGCCAGCAGCCAAGAGTCGCGGGAAGGCGATACGCAGTATTTT.

This clonotype was observed a few times. This chain uses TRBV6-1 with TRBJ2-5; no clear D gene. Deletions cut 8 bases from V and 0 bases from J, with 13 bases between. The V gene's germline CDR1 is MNHNS and CDR2 SASEGT. The CDR3 sequence is 14 residues long. CDR3 region: CASRLGGYQETQYF. The CDR3 nucleotides are TGTGCCAGCCGGTTGGGCGGCTACCAAGAGACCCAGTACTTC.

This clonotype was observed many times. The chain combines TRBV12-3 or TRBV12-4 with TRBJ2-1, with 7 bases that match TRBD1. Unmatched junction bases numbered 4, after V lost 5 bases and J lost 3 bases. The CDR3 covers 14 residues. CDR3 sequence: CASSKTGFYNEQFF. The CDR3 DNA reads as TGTGCCAGCAGTAAGACAGGGTTCTACAATGAGCAGTTCTTC.

This clonotype turned up a few times. The chain carries TRBV20-1 and TRBJ2-5, with TRBD1 matching over 10 bases. CDR1 is DFQATT and CDR2 is SNEGSKA in the germline V gene (reference sequence). The V gene end was trimmed by 5 bases and the J gene end by 4 bases; junction bases not matched to a gene: 13. There are 16 residues in the CDR3. CDR3 sequence (DNA): TGCAGTGCTCGGGGCGCCGGACAGGGGGGCACAGAGACCCAGTACTTC. This gives the protein CSARGAGQGGTETQYF.

In the case of this clonotype: A clone one base away is much larger, so this may be a read error. In this CDR3 the conserved last residue, phenylalanine or tryptophan, is missing, so a read error is likely. The V call is TRBV28, the J call TRBJ1-1, with D perhaps matching TRBD1 (6 bases). CDR1 is MDHEN and CDR2 is SYDVKM in the germline V gene. The CDR3 is 17 amino acids. Trimming removed 1 base at V and 1 base at J, with 16 bases between. The CDR3 DNA follows: TGTGCCAGCAGTTTATTATGGGGGCTGGTTACGAACACTGAAGCTTTCATT. Amino acid sequence: CASSLLWGLVTNTEAFI.

V and J are TRBV5-1 and TRBJ1-1; weak D call: TRBD1 (6 bases). The CDR3 contains 14 residues. The germline CDR1 and CDR2 sequences are SGHRS and YFSETQ. V was pared by 1 base and J by 8 bases, with 15 bases between. The DNA for the CDR3 is TGCGCCAGCAGCTTGTTTAGGGGGGTAACCGAAGCTTTCTTT. As protein: CASSLFRGVTEAFF.

This clonotype was detected only a few times. CDR3 residues: CASSPTGGVGNSPLHF. The DNA for the CDR3 is TGTGCCAGCAGCCCTACCGGAGGGGTGGGTAATTCACCCCTCCACTTT. The rearrangement uses TRBV9 and TRBJ1-6, with D perhaps matching TRBD1 (5 bases). Deletions cut 4 bases from V and 6 bases from J, with 17 bases between. CDR1 and CDR2 from the germline V gene are SGDLS and YYNGEE. There are 16 residues in the CDR3.